The rows below give T cell receptor beta chains drawn from one sample of a study of T cell responses to AZD1222 COVID-19 vaccine. Measured with immunoSEQ multiplex PCR; TCRdb has only the in-frame clones, and not every one. The data hold 100,000 or so clones, with 82% observed a single time. Material: peripheral blood, obtained on day 0 of AZD1222 vaccination. The origin of the receptors is an adult in good health. Both conserved end residues are part of each CDR3. Each record gives: V gene, J gene, D gene, clone size, CDR3 protein, CDR3 DNA. The D gene is left open where the match is weak. The size field is filled for only some rows; it gives once, few, many or a size class.

TRBV7-2,TRBJ2-2,-,-,CASSFYSGSVNTGELFF,TGTGCCAGCAGCTTTTACAGTGGTAGCGTGAACACCGGGGAGCTGTTTTTT
TRBV5-5,TRBJ2-5,-,-,CASSLEAGAETQYF,TGTGCCAGCAGCTTGGAGGCAGGGGCAGAGACCCAGTACTTC
TRBV7-2,TRBJ1-5,-,-,CASSLANQPQHF,TGTGCCAGCAGCTTAGCAAATCAGCCCCAGCATTTT
TRBV7-2,TRBJ1-2,-,-,CASSRLGQGSSFGYTF,TGTGCCAGCAGCCGGCTGGGGCAGGGGAGTAGCTTTGGCTACACCTTC
TRBV2,TRBJ2-5,-,-,CASSPRDTWLQETQYF,TGTGCCAGCAGCCCCCGTGATACCTGGCTACAAGAGACCCAGTACTTC
TRBV7-9,TRBJ2-7,TRBD2,-,CASSLDLAGVAEQYF,TGTGCCAGCAGCTTAGATCTAGCGGGGGTTGCCGAGCAGTACTTC
TRBV3-1/TRBV3-2,TRBJ1-4,-,-,CASSPPGWDEKLFF,TGTGCCAGCAGCCCTCCCGGGTGGGATGAAAAACTGTTTTTT
TRBV7-2,TRBJ1-1,-,-,CASSSRGTLGNTEAFF,TGTGCCAGCAGCTCACGCGGAACACTGGGGAACACTGAAGCTTTCTTT
TRBV5-6,TRBJ1-4,-,-,CASSRPALTNEKLFF,TGTGCCAGCAGCCGTCCGGCCTTAACTAATGAAAAACTGTTTTTT
TRBV5-1,TRBJ2-7,TRBD2,-,CASSLEPGGYYEQYF,TGCGCCAGCAGCTTGGAACCGGGAGGCTACTACGAGCAGTACTTC
TRBV6-2/TRBV6-3,TRBJ1-2,TRBD1,once,CASSYSRTGGTYGYTF,TGTGCCAGCAGTTACTCCAGGACAGGGGGGACCTATGGCTACACCTTC
TRBV7-9,TRBJ1-2,TRBD1,few,CASSLFTGANYGYTF,TGTGCCAGCAGCTTATTCACAGGGGCAAACTATGGCTACACCTTC
TRBV7-9,TRBJ1-1,-,-,CASSFVDGREAFF,TGTGCCAGCAGCTTCGTTGACGGACGTGAAGCTTTCTTT
TRBV27,TRBJ1-5,-,once,CASSFREHQPQHF,TGTGCCAGCAGTTTCAGGGAGCATCAGCCCCAGCATTTT
TRBV5-1,TRBJ2-1,-,-,CASSLASSSYNEQFF,TGCGCCAGCAGCCTCGCTAGCTCCTCCTACAATGAGCAGTTCTTC
TRBV3-1/TRBV3-2,TRBJ2-1,TRBD1,few,CASSQVRGPYNEQFF,TGTGCCAGCAGCCAAGTCAGGGGGCCTTACAATGAGCAGTTCTTC
TRBV5-6,TRBJ1-4,TRBD1,-,CASSPRGQSEKLFF,TGTGCCAGCAGCCCCAGGGGGCAGAGTGAAAAACTGTTTTTT
TRBV3-1/TRBV3-2,TRBJ1-1,-,-,CASSQDLGFNTEAFF,TGTGCCAGCAGCCAAGATCTCGGGTTTAACACTGAAGCTTTCTTT
TRBV4-2,TRBJ2-3,-,-,CASSPKGHRSQYF,TGTGCCAGCAGCCCCAAGGGGCACCGCTCGCAGTATTTT
TRBV5-3,TRBJ1-5,-,-,CARGGGKINQPQHF,TGTGCCAGAGGTGGAGGCAAGATCAATCAGCCCCAGCATTTT
TRBV19,TRBJ1-5,-,-,CASSIGVIGQPQHF,TGTGCCAGTAGTATCGGGGTTATTGGTCAGCCCCAGCATTTT
TRBV6-4,TRBJ1-1,-,-,CASSENAYGTREAFF,TGTGCCAGCAGTGAAAACGCGTACGGGACACGTGAAGCTTTCTTT
TRBV5-1,TRBJ1-1,-,-,CASSPAGTNTEAFF,TGCGCCAGCAGCCCGGCCGGCACGAACACTGAAGCTTTCTTT
TRBV9,TRBJ1-2,TRBD1,once,CASSADSGTGHYGYTF,TGTGCCAGCAGCGCTGACTCCGGGACAGGCCACTATGGCTACACCTTC
TRBV2,TRBJ2-1,TRBD1,-,CASSLGQGGQFF,TGTGCCAGCAGCCTGGGACAGGGAGGGCAGTTCTTC
TRBV7-2,TRBJ2-3,TRBD2,few,CASSRISGGADTQYF,TGTGCCAGCAGCCGGATTAGCGGGGGGGCCGATACGCAGTATTTT
TRBV6-4,TRBJ1-6,TRBD1,-,CASKHRGLVSGSYNSPLHF,TGTGCCAGCAAGCACAGGGGGCTAGTAAGCGGCTCCTATAATTCACCCCTCCACTTT
TRBV6-1,TRBJ2-5,TRBD1,-,CASSERDRGGETQYF,TGTGCCAGCAGTGAAAGGGACAGGGGAGGCGAGACCCAGTACTTC
TRBV5-4,TRBJ2-5,-,-,CASSRGGGGQETQYF,TGTGCCAGCAGCAGGGGGGGAGGGGGTCAAGAGACCCAGTACTTC
TRBV7-8,TRBJ2-5,-,few,CASSLRLRGGETQYF,TGTGCCAGCAGCTTACGGCTCAGGGGGGGGGAGACCCAGTACTTC
TRBV5-1,TRBJ2-3,-,-,CASSVAGRGADTQYF,TGCGCCAGCAGCGTGGCAGGAAGGGGGGCAGATACGCAGTATTTT
TRBV6-2/TRBV6-3,TRBJ2-1,TRBD2,-,CASSYSGTSASQISNEQFF,TGTGCCAGCAGTTACTCCGGGACTAGCGCCTCTCAAATTTCCAATGAGCAGTTCTTC
TRBV7-2,TRBJ2-1,TRBD2,-,CASSLTAGGPGDEQFF,TGTGCCAGCAGCTTAACAGCGGGGGGCCCGGGGGATGAGCAGTTCTTC
TRBV18,TRBJ2-7,TRBD1,-,CASGPTGNEQYF,TGTGCCAGCGGGCCGACAGGGAACGAGCAGTACTTC
TRBV25-1,TRBJ2-1,-,few,CASQESGGPHNEQFF,TGTGCCAGCCAAGAATCGGGGGGCCCTCACAATGAGCAGTTCTTC
TRBV30,TRBJ2-1,TRBD2,-,CAWSVVAGGNEQFF,TGTGCCTGGAGTGTGGTAGCGGGAGGCAATGAGCAGTTCTTC
TRBV6-2/TRBV6-3,TRBJ2-1,-,-,CASSYEQIYNEQFF,TGTGCCAGCAGTTACGAACAGATCTACAATGAGCAGTTCTTC
TRBV9,TRBJ1-2,-,once,CASSVGAGEYGYTF,TGTGCCAGCAGCGTAGGTGCAGGGGAATATGGCTACACCTTC
TRBV5-6,TRBJ1-6,-,few,CASSHQRTSYNSPLHF,TGTGCCAGCAGCCACCAGCGGACCTCCTATAATTCACCCCTCCACTTT
TRBV5-1,TRBJ1-1,-,once,CASSLGGRVNTEAFF,TGCGCCAGCAGCTTGGGAGGCAGGGTGAACACTGAAGCTTTCTTT
TRBV11-2,TRBJ2-7,-,-,CASSLDGLARINEQYF,TGTGCCAGCAGCTTAGATGGTTTAGCCAGGATCAACGAGCAGTACTTC
TRBV27,TRBJ2-7,-,-,CASSLLGAPYEQYF,TGTGCCAGCAGTTTGTTGGGGGCGCCCTACGAGCAGTACTTC
TRBV5-1,TRBJ1-3,TRBD1,-,CASSLDPGGDGNTIYF,TGCGCCAGCAGCTTGGACCCAGGGGGCGATGGAAACACCATATATTTT
TRBV2,TRBJ2-7,-,-,CASSFGGRYEQYF,TGTGCCAGCAGTTTCGGGGGCCGGTACGAGCAGTACTTC
TRBV18,TRBJ1-2,TRBD1,-,CASSPDRGGGYGYTF,TGTGCCAGCTCACCAGACAGGGGAGGAGGCTATGGCTACACCTTC
TRBV6-5,TRBJ1-2,TRBD1,-,CASSVHGQGNYGYTF,TGTGCCAGCAGCGTTCACGGACAGGGAAACTATGGCTACACCTTC
TRBV7-9,TRBJ1-2,-,-,CASSPHEESGYTF,TGTGCCAGCAGCCCCCACGAGGAGAGTGGCTACACCTTC
TRBV3-1/TRBV3-2,TRBJ2-5,-,-,CASRDNGGAVVETQYF,TGTGCCAGCAGGGATAATGGGGGGGCGGTGGTCGAGACCCAGTACTTC
TRBV27,TRBJ2-3,-,-,CASSSGPSDTQYF,TGTGCCAGCAGTTCTGGGCCCTCAGATACGCAGTATTTT
TRBV9,TRBJ2-5,-,-,CASSVGGLSPGQETQYF,TGTGCCAGCAGCGTGGGGGGTTTATCCCCGGGTCAAGAGACCCAGTACTTC
TRBV4-3,TRBJ1-6,-,once,CASSQDQGSSYNSPLHF,TGCGCCAGCAGCCAAGATCAGGGGAGCTCCTATAATTCACCCCTCCACTTT
TRBV23-1,TRBJ1-5,-,-,CASSQSCGQRKGQPQHF,TGCGCCAGCAGTCAATCCTGCGGACAGAGGAAAGGTCAGCCCCAGCATTTT
TRBV7-2,TRBJ1-2,-,-,CASSSLGGFYGYTF,TGTGCCAGCAGCTCCCTGGGGGGCTTCTATGGCTACACCTTC
TRBV12-5,TRBJ1-3,-,-,CASGLGVSGNTIYF,TGTGCTAGTGGTTTGGGGGTTTCTGGAAACACCATATATTTT
TRBV7-9,TRBJ2-7,TRBD1,-,CASSPGQGDSYEQYF,TGTGCCAGCAGCCCGGGACAGGGCGATTCCTACGAGCAGTACTTC